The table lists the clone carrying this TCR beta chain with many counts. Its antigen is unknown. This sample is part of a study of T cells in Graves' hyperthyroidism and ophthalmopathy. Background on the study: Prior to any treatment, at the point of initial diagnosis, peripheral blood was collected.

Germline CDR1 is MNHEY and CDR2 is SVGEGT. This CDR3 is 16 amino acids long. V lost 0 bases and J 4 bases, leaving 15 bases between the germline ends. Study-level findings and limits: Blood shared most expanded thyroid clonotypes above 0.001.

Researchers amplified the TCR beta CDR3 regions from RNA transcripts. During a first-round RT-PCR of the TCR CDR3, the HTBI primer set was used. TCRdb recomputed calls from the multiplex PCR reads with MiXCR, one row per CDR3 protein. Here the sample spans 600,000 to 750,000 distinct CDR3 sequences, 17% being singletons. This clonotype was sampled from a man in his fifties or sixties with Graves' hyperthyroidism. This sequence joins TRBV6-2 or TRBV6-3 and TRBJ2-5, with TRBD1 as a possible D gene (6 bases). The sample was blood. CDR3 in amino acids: CASSYSRDTSGETQYF. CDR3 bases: TGTGCCAGCAGTTACTCGAGGGACACATCGGGAGAGACCCAGTACTTC.